Sequencing of this T cell receptor beta chain was carried out in a study of monozygotic twins with inflammatory bowel disease. Study observations and caveats: A single strong IBD-associated signal or clonotype was not supported by the findings. On the inverse Simpson index, IBD patients scored lower for TCRbeta diversity than healthy co-twins. With others, IBD patients shared fewer clonotypes than healthy twins did, especially with disease activity.

This CDR3 comprises 16 residues. Per the germline V gene, CDR1 is SGHDT and CDR2 is YYEEEE. Turning to this clonotype: Its antigen is not identified.

Each CDR3 protein gets one entry in TCRdb, which reprocessed the 5' RACE reads and gives no DNA. This repertoire comprises 330,000 or so distinct CDR3 sequences; its ten largest clones make up roughly 2%. Sequenced input: blood. The chain recombines TRBV5-6 with TRBJ2-7; the TCRdb call, TRBD2, lacks DNA for checking. This clonotype was sampled from a human donor with ulcerative colitis or Crohn's disease, or a healthy co-twin of an affected twin (not recorded which). The chain's CDR3 is CASSSRTSGIRREQYF.